The rows below give T cell receptor beta chains drawn from one sample of a study of shared clonotypes between healthy human individuals. Here immunoSEQ multiplex PCR was the method, and the copy in TCRdb shows in-frame clones only, minus some. Among 640,000 or so clones listed, approximately 75% were seen once. The sample consisted of memory CD4+ T cells sorted from blood. Receptor source: a woman in her 30s in good health. The CDR3 runs from the conserved cysteine through the conserved F or W. A D gene is named only where the DNA matches it firmly. Clone sizes are given selectively: once, few, many, or a class where the clone is expanded.

clone_size d_call j_call v_call cdr3_aa cdr3_nt
NA TRBD1 TRBJ2-1 TRBV7-2 CASSRDREYNEQFF TGTGCCAGCAGCCGGGACAGGGAATACAATGAGCAGTTCTTC
few NA TRBJ2-7 TRBV5-8 CASSWAQSYEQYF TGTGCCAGCAGCTGGGCACAGAGCTACGAGCAGTACTTC
NA NA TRBJ2-7 TRBV25-1 CASSPREGAYEQYF TGTGCCAGCAGTCCGCGCGAGGGGGCCTACGAGCAGTACTTC
NA NA TRBJ2-3 TRBV28 CASSRRSTDTQYF TGTGCCAGCAGCCGCCGGTCCACAGATACGCAGTATTTT
NA TRBD2 TRBJ2-7 TRBV28 CASSHLGGRGKGYEQYF TGTGCCAGCAGCCACCTCGGTGGGAGGGGTAAGGGCTACGAGCAGTACTTC
few NA TRBJ1-1 TRBV5-5 CASSFWVDTEAFF TGTGCCAGCAGCTTCTGGGTGGACACTGAAGCTTTCTTT
NA NA TRBJ2-5 TRBV5-1 CASRGGLTETQYF TGCGCCAGCAGGGGAGGACTAACGGAGACCCAGTACTTC
NA NA TRBJ1-6 TRBV19 CASSTHGPFNSPLHF TGTGCCAGTAGTACGCATGGACCGTTTAATTCACCCCTCCACTTT
NA NA TRBJ2-3 TRBV6-5 CASSPRQIWTDTQYF TGTGCCAGCAGTCCACGACAAATTTGGACAGATACGCAGTATTTT
few NA TRBJ2-5 TRBV7-2 CASSLWDIQETQYF TGTGCCAGCAGCTTATGGGACATCCAAGAGACCCAGTACTTC
NA NA TRBJ1-3 TRBV7-9 CASSTQSSGNTIYF TGTGCCAGCAGCACACAGAGCTCTGGAAACACCATATATTTT
NA NA TRBJ2-7 TRBV11-2 CASSHERGYEQYF TGTGCCAGCAGCCATGAGAGGGGCTACGAGCAGTACTTC
NA TRBD1 TRBJ2-7 TRBV6-5 CASRSMGQGKYEQYF TGTGCCAGCAGATCGATGGGACAGGGGAAATACGAGCAGTACTTC
NA NA TRBJ2-7 TRBV4-1 CASSRPGFYEQYF TGCGCCAGCAGCCGCCCGGGATTCTACGAGCAGTACTTC
NA NA TRBJ1-1 TRBV4-2 CASSRLTEGSTEAFF TGTGCCAGCAGCCGACTGACAGAAGGGAGCACTGAAGCTTTCTTT
NA NA TRBJ2-2 TRBV5-6 CASSASRVWFWAGELFF TGTGCCAGCAGCGCTTCCAGGGTCTGGTTCTGGGCCGGGGAGCTGTTTTTT
NA NA TRBJ2-3 TRBV28 CASTYGAAGPDTQYF TGTGCCAGCACCTACGGGGCGGCGGGACCAGATACGCAGTATTTT
NA NA TRBJ2-5 TRBV5-6 CASSFTWAQETQYF TGTGCCAGCAGCTTCACCTGGGCGCAAGAGACCCAGTACTTC
NA NA TRBJ2-1 TRBV25-1 CASSGYRVYNEQFF TGTGCCAGCAGTGGATACAGGGTCTACAATGAGCAGTTCTTC
NA NA TRBJ2-2 TRBV19 CASTKGVGVMGTGELFF TGTGCCAGTACCAAAGGAGTCGGGGTAATGGGCACCGGGGAGCTGTTTTTT
NA NA TRBJ2-2 TRBV9 CASSPIVNTGELFF TGTGCCAGCAGCCCGATAGTGAACACCGGGGAGCTGTTTTTT
NA TRBD1 TRBJ1-2 TRBV25-1 CASKRTGVTGYTF TGTGCCAGCAAGAGGACAGGGGTGACTGGCTACACCTTC
NA NA TRBJ1-5 TRBV7-2 CASSKEPGLNQPQHF TGTGCCAGCAGCAAAGAACCGGGCCTCAATCAGCCCCAGCATTTT
NA NA TRBJ1-3 TRBV19 CASSITPPGNTIYF TGTGCCAGTAGTATAACACCGCCTGGAAACACCATATATTTT
NA TRBD2 TRBJ2-7 TRBV28 CASSLGLAGPPYEQYF TGTGCCAGCAGTTTAGGACTAGCGGGACCGCCCTACGAGCAGTACTTC
few NA TRBJ1-5 TRBV6-1 CASSKQEDSNQPQHF TGTGCCAGCAGCAAACAGGAAGATAGCAATCAGCCCCAGCATTTT
NA TRBD2 TRBJ2-1 TRBV4-1 CASSPSGTRNNEQFF TGCGCCAGCAGCCCCAGCGGGACTAGAAACAATGAGCAGTTCTTC
NA TRBD2 TRBJ2-1 TRBV18 CASSQLAGGHNEQFF TGTGCCAGCTCCCAGCTAGCGGGAGGCCACAATGAGCAGTTCTTC
NA TRBD1 TRBJ1-3 TRBV6-6 CASSWPTGTGNTIYF TGTGCCAGCAGTTGGCCGACAGGGACTGGAAACACCATATATTTT
NA NA TRBJ1-2 TRBV2 CASSVLGGELNGYTF TGTGCCAGCAGTGTTCTGGGGGGGGAGCTGAATGGCTACACCTTC
once TRBD2 TRBJ2-1 TRBV6-6 CASSSGGSSNEQFF TGTGCCAGCAGTTCCGGCGGGAGTTCGAATGAGCAGTTCTTC
NA NA TRBJ2-2 TRBV27 CASSARGVNTGELFF TGTGCCAGCAGCGCGCGGGGCGTGAACACCGGGGAGCTGTTTTTT
NA TRBD1 TRBJ1-2 TRBV19 CASSSTGTANYGYTF TGTGCCAGTAGTTCCACCGGGACAGCCAACTATGGCTACACCTTC
many NA TRBJ2-1 TRBV5-1 CASSLDSGGYNEQFF TGCGCCAGCAGCTTGGATAGCGGCGGCTACAATGAGCAGTTCTTC
few NA TRBJ1-2 TRBV30 CAWSASVTFGYTF TGTGCCTGGAGTGCTAGTGTAACGTTTGGCTACACCTTC
NA NA TRBJ1-2 TRBV28 CASNRAAYGYTF TGTGCCAGCAACAGGGCGGCATATGGCTACACCTTC
NA NA TRBJ1-1 TRBV11-2 CASSPDVGVAFF TGTGCCAGCAGCCCCGATGTGGGGGTGGCTTTCTTT